What follows are 26 T cell receptor beta chains derived from one specimen sequenced in a study of cytomegalovirus exposure and HLA in healthy donors. A multiplex PCR was run with 60 Vbeta primers and 13 Jbeta primers. The table came from immunoSEQ multiplex PCR; TCRdb's copy has only in-frame clones and leaves some out. In the table there are about 170,000 clones, about 72% of which are singletons. Sequenced input: PBMCs. These receptors were collected from a human donor in good health.

The chain couples TRBV19 to TRBJ1-1; D might be TRBD1 (6 bases). Germline CDR1 is LNHDA and CDR2 is SQIVND (reference sequence). The CDR3 is 16 residues long. The germline V and J ends were trimmed by 9 bases and 1 base, with 21 bases remaining between them. In DNA form, the CDR3 reads TGTGCCAGCATACAGACAGGCTCTTTGTGGAACACTGAAGCTTTCTTT. Its translation: CASIQTGSLWNTEAFF. The full variable domain, in which reference TRBV19 and TRBJ1-1 provide the parts outside the CDR3, is DGGITQSPKYLFRKEGQNVTLSCEQNLNHDAMYWYRQDPGQGLRLIYYSQIVNDFQKGDIAEGYSVSREKKESFPLTVTSAQKNPTAFYLCASIQTGSLWNTEAFFGQGTRLTVV.

The rearrangement joins TRBV19 to TRBJ2-4; 9 positions match TRBD1. Losses at the gene ends were 4 bases for V and 6 bases for J; bases not matched to a gene: 4. The germline V gene encodes CDR1 LNHDA and CDR2 SQIVND (reference sequence). The CDR3 is 14 amino acids. The CDR3 coding sequence is TGTGCCAGTAGTAACGGACAGGGGATAAACATTCAGTACTTC. It is translated as CASSNGQGINIQYF.

This chain connects TRBV2 to TRBJ2-1, with TRBD2 identical over 7 bases. The ends lost 5 bases at V and 8 bases at J; junction bases unmatched: 3. The length of the CDR3 is 12 residues. Germline V gene data show CDR1 as SNHLY and CDR2 as FYNNEI. CDR3 DNA: TGTGCCAGCAGTAGTGGGGGGGATGAGCAGTTCTTC. Translation: CASSSGGDEQFF.

The chain carries TRBV10-3 and TRBJ2-1; TRBD2 matches 10 bases. Germline V gene lookup returns CDR1 ENHRY and CDR2 SYGVKD. This CDR3 has 14 residues. V lost 6 bases, J lost 4 bases, and 3 bases stayed unmatched. Here the CDR3 reads CAISGTSAYNEQFF. CDR3 coding DNA: TGTGCCATCAGCGGGACTAGCGCATACAATGAGCAGTTCTTC.

In DNA, the CDR3 is TGTGCCACCGATTCCGGGACAGGGGGCGAGCAGTACTTC. Protein product: CATDSGTGGEQYF. J is TRBJ2-7 and V is TRBV19; TRBD1 agrees at 11 bases. The V and J ends lost 10 bases and 6 bases, in that order; junction bases with no gene match: 8. This CDR3 is built from 13 residues. Per germline, CDR1 LNHDA and CDR2 SQIVND (reference sequence).

The chain joins TRBV4-3 to TRBJ1-1; a possible D gene is TRBD1 (6 bases). In germline, CDR1 is LGHNA, CDR2 YSLEER. The CDR3 runs to 15 residues. The V end was cut by 1 base, the J end by 3 bases, with 12 bases between. The CDR3 loop is CASSQGWGRDTEAFF. The CDR3 DNA reads as TGCGCCAGCAGCCAAGGTTGGGGGCGCGACACTGAAGCTTTCTTT.

The chain carries TRBV7-9 and TRBJ1-1; 9 bases match TRBD1. CDR3 length: 15 residues. The germline V gene has CDR1 SEHNR and CDR2 FQNEAQ (reference sequence). Germline trimming cut 5 bases from V and 2 bases from J; bases unmatched to any gene: 6. For the CDR3, the DNA is TGTGCCAGCAGCAACCGACAGGGGGGAAACACTGAAGCTTTCTTT. Amino acids: CASSNRQGGNTEAFF.

The rearrangement links TRBV4-1 to TRBJ2-7, with 7 bases identical to TRBD2. Germline values: CDR1 MGHRA, CDR2 YSYEKL. The CDR3 length is 16 residues. V was clipped by 4 bases and J by 3 bases; unmatched bases: 12. CDR3 sequence: CASSLQAGYGYYEQYF. CDR3 in DNA: TGCGCCAGCAGCCTCCAAGCGGGGTACGGCTACTACGAGCAGTACTTC.

The chain uses TRBV19 and TRBJ2-7; 10 bases map to TRBD1. The V gene's germline CDR1 is LNHDA and CDR2 SQIVND (reference sequence). The CDR3 is 15 residues long. With 3 bases clipped from V and 4 bases from J, the junction kept 6 bases outside the gene matches. CDR3: CASSIVGTGAYEQYF. The CDR3 DNA sequence: TGTGCCAGTAGTATCGTAGGGACAGGGGCATACGAGCAGTACTTC.

This chain connects TRBV7-3 to TRBJ1-2; a weak D match, TRBD1 (5 bases). Germline CDR1 SGHTA, CDR2 FQGTGA. V shed 2 bases and J shed 2 bases, with 12 bases lying between them. The CDR3 sequence is 15 residues long. The CDR3 reads CASSLSQVLNYGYTF. The CDR3 DNA sequence: TGTGCCAGCAGCTTATCACAGGTACTGAACTATGGCTACACCTTC.

The chain employs TRBV30 and TRBJ2-5; 8 nucleotides match TRBD1. Germline V gives CDR1 GTSNPN, CDR2 SVGIG (reference sequence). With V trimmed by 4 bases and J by 5 bases, 9 bases remained unmatched. The CDR3 is made up of 14 amino acids. CDR3: CAWIPDRGAETQYF. In nucleotides, the CDR3 is TGTGCCTGGATTCCCGACAGGGGAGCGGAGACCCAGTACTTC.

This clone was recorded once. The chain has TRBV9 and TRBJ2-1; TRBD2 agrees at 12 bases. J lost 9 bases, V lost 1 base, and 5 bases had no gene match. This CDR3 comprises 15 residues. Germline CDR1 SGDLS, CDR2 YYNGEE. The CDR3 reads CASSVLAGGPTEQFF. The CDR3 coding sequence is TGTGCCAGCAGCGTACTAGCGGGGGGGCCAACTGAGCAGTTCTTC.

The chain links TRBV4-3 to TRBJ2-1; D might be TRBD2 (5 bases). Germline CDR1 is LGHNA and CDR2 is YSLEER. V lost 1 base, J lost 3 bases, and 19 bases lay in between. The CDR3 loop spans 18 amino acids. In DNA, the CDR3 is TGCGCCAGCAGCCAAGGGGCGCTAGGGCTAGCCTTCTACAATGAGCAGTTCTTC. Its translation is CASSQGALGLAFYNEQFF.

The chain is built from TRBV14 and TRBJ1-2; maybe TRBD1 (5 bases). The CDR3 is made up of 15 amino acids. CDR1 and CDR2 (germline): SGHDN, FVKESK. Trimming took 5 bases from V and 2 from J, leaving 15 bases between them. The CDR3 sequence: CASSERAGQNYGYTF. CDR3 DNA: TGTGCCAGCAGCGAAAGGGCGGGGCAGAACTATGGCTACACCTTC.

In its sample, this clone was seen once. The chain couples TRBV7-3 to TRBJ2-3, with 16 positions matching TRBD2. Per the germline V gene, CDR1 is SGHTA and CDR2 is FQGTGA. CDR3 length equals 16 residues. V lost 4 bases and J lost 5; bases outside the gene matches: 3. The chain's CDR3 is CASSSGTSGGGDTQYF. In DNA, the CDR3 is TGTGCCAGCAGCTCCGGGACTAGCGGGGGGGGAGATACGCAGTATTTT.

This clone was observed a single time. Written as DNA, the CDR3 is TGCGCCAGCAGCCAAGCCGCTTGGACAGCCCTTGGGGAGACCCAGTACTTC. Amino acid sequence: CASSQAAWTALGETQYF. The chain links TRBV4-1 to TRBJ2-5; TRBD1 is a possible D gene (6 bases). V shed 1 base and J shed 5 bases, with 20 bases lying between them. CDR1 and CDR2 from the germline V gene are MGHRA and YSYEKL. This CDR3 contains 17 residues.

The chain recombines TRBV5-1 with TRBJ1-2; possibly TRBD1 for D (5 bases). Germline V lookup: CDR1 SGHRS, CDR2 YFSETQ. The CDR3 length is 14 residues. V shed 7 bases and J shed 4 bases, with 17 bases lying between them. CDR3 nucleotides: TGCGCCAGCCGACAGTCATACGGGGGCTATGGCTACACCTTC. Amino acid sequence: CASRQSYGGYGYTF.

The chain recombines TRBV30 with TRBJ2-7, with TRBD2 identical over 13 bases. CDR1 and CDR2 (germline): GTSNPN, SVGIG (reference sequence). The CDR3 is 14 amino acids. The trim removed 3 bases at V and 9 bases at J, leaving 8 bases unmatched. CDR3 DNA sequence: TGTGCCTGGAGGACAGGACTAGCGGGGGACGGGCAGTACTTC. Translation: CAWRTGLAGDGQYF.

This clone appeared once. This chain joins TRBV7-9 and TRBJ2-2; the D is unclear. Germline CDR1 and CDR2: SEHNR and FQNEAQ (reference sequence). The V and J ends lost 2 bases and 4 bases respectively, with 8 bases between them. The CDR3 is 14 residues long. Here the CDR3 reads CASSLLVSTGELFF. As DNA, the CDR3 is TGTGCCAGCAGCTTACTAGTTTCCACCGGGGAGCTGTTTTTT.

This sequence joins TRBV7-2 and TRBJ2-3; the D is unclear. Germline CDR1 is SGHTA and CDR2 is FQGNSA. The V gene lost 2 bases and the J gene lost 1 base, with 13 bases spanning the gap. The CDR3 is 16 amino acids. The CDR3 DNA reads as TGTGCCAGCAGCTTACGCGGCTTGTCAGGCACAGATACGCAGTATTTT. As protein: CASSLRGLSGTDTQYF.

The chain employs TRBV6-6 and TRBJ1-1; D might be TRBD1 (5 bases). The CDR3 has 12 amino acids. Germline loops: CDR1 MNHNY, CDR2 SVGAGI (reference sequence). V lost 2 bases and J 10 bases, leaving 11 bases between the germline ends. The CDR3 region has the DNA TGTGCCAGCAGTTACAAGGACGGGGGAGCTTTCTTT. This translates into CASSYKDGGAFF.

CDR3 loop: CASSRTRSTDTQYF. In nucleotides, the CDR3 is TGTGCCAGCAGCCGGACTAGATCCACAGATACGCAGTATTTT. The V and J genes are TRBV7-2 and TRBJ2-3; TRBD2 matches 7 bases. J was trimmed by 2 bases and V by 5 bases; bases with no gene match: 4. The CDR3 loop spans 14 amino acids. Looked up from germline, CDR1 is SGHTA and CDR2 is FQGNSA.

This rearrangement joins TRBV6-1 to TRBJ2-5; 9 nucleotides align to TRBD2. The CDR3 covers 14 residues. After removal of 0 bases from V and 7 bases from J, the junction contained 3 bases not matched to a gene. Germline V gene lookup returns CDR1 MNHNS and CDR2 SASEGT. This CDR3 is CASSEAAGGSTQYF. In DNA, the CDR3 is TGTGCCAGCAGTGAAGCAGCGGGGGGTTCGACCCAGTACTTC.

The rearrangement links TRBV7-3 to TRBJ1-2, with D perhaps TRBD1 (5 bases). The CDR3 is 13 amino acids. Germline V gene data show CDR1 as SGHTA and CDR2 as FQGTGA. V was shortened by 0 bases and J by 6 bases, with 8 bases between the two germline ends. The DNA of the CDR3 is TGTGCCAGCAGCTTAACAGGGGAAGATGGCTACACCTTC. Translation gives CASSLTGEDGYTF.

This chain links TRBV2 with TRBJ2-7, with D perhaps TRBD2 (5 bases). With 6 bases removed from V and 6 bases from J, the gap between germline ends came to 12 bases. The V gene's germline CDR1 is SNHLY and CDR2 FYNNEI. This CDR3 has 12 amino acids. The DNA for the CDR3 is TGTGCCAGCAGCGCGATCCGGGGCGAGCAGTACTTC. This gives the protein CASSAIRGEQYF.

The chain is built from TRBV21-1 and TRBJ2-4; the table's D call TRBD2 went unverified against the DNA. TRBV21-1 is a pseudogene segment. The CDR3 has 17 residues. CDR3 sequence: CASSKGGTLRIIDIQYF. DNA for the CDR3: TGTGCCAGCAGCAAGGGAGGGACCCTCAGGATTATAGACATTCAGTACTTC.